This T cell receptor (beta chain) was sequenced during a study of cytomegalovirus exposure and HLA in healthy donors. Overall study results and limits: Specificity for CMV antigens was confirmed in vitro for three of the CMV-associated chains. Overall, about 160 TCR beta chains were annotated as cytomegalovirus-associated.

About this clone itself: Its antigen is currently unknown.

The PCR used 60 Vbeta and 13 Jbeta primers. Method: immunoSEQ multiplex PCR; TCRdb's copy keeps in-frame clones and lacks some. Here the sample table reports 100,000 to 150,000 clones. This CDR3 has 13 amino acids. V lost 4 bases, J lost 1 base, and 10 bases lay in between. In germline, CDR1 is SQVTM, CDR2 ANQGSEA. Sample: PBMCs. The gene calls are TRBV29-1 and TRBJ1-1; D is perhaps TRBD1 (5 bases). The receptor's source is a man aged 18 to 29 in good health and CMV-seronegative. The CDR3 DNA reads as TGCAGCGTTGGGGACGGGGGGAACACTGAAGCTTTCTTT. Translated, it gives CSVGDGGNTEAFF.